A single T cell receptor (beta chain) is shown here with its context. The sample originates from a study of blood T cell repertoires in COVID-19. Study details: T cells, B-cell-depleted T cells, or PBMCs provided the cDNA or gDNA that served as material.

The protocol was immunoSEQ multiplex PCR, while the TCRdb copy is restricted to in-frame clones and leaves out a portion. This table holds 170,000 or so clones, about 90% found once. There are 14 residues in the CDR3. Germline assignment: CDR1 SGHVS and CDR2 FQNEAQ. The ends lost 5 bases at V and 1 base at J; junction bases unmatched: 4. What was sequenced was PBMCs or T cells enriched from blood (not recorded which). The J gene is TRBJ1-1, the V gene TRBV7-8, with 7 positions matching TRBD1. The sequence came from a woman in her forties or fifties who had recovered from COVID-19. The CDR3, as DNA: TGTGCCAGCAGCGCCCGGACAGGGAACACTGAAGCTTTCTTT. It is translated as CASSARTGNTEAFF.